These 5 T cell receptor beta chains were sequenced from one sample in a study of vaccination effects on CD4 cells after COVID-19. TCRdb's copy holds only in-frame clones and misses some; the assay was immunoSEQ multiplex PCR. The sample consists of fewer than 30,000 clones, 55% to 75% of them appearing once. These receptors are not linked to any known antigen. Peptide-pool stimulation followed by sequencing identified expanded antigen-specific CD4+ clonotypes in the ViraFEST assay. Subsequent to less than 13 days of culture, CD4+ T cells were isolated. People in the vaccine group had not been infected with SARS-CoV-2 before, and their nucleocapsid antibodies were negative. This sample comprised CD4+ T cells from PBMCs cultured with SARS-CoV-2 spike peptides, obtained before COVID-19 vaccination. These receptors were taken from a human donor who received a COVID-19 vaccine.

This chain links TRBV7-2 with TRBJ1-1; D might be TRBD1 (5 bases). CDR1 and CDR2 from the germline V gene are SGHTA and FQGNSA. V lost 5 bases and J 4 bases, leaving 17 bases between the germline ends. There are 15 residues in the CDR3. The CDR3 DNA is TGTGCCAGCAGCGCCCACGTGGGGGTGGGCACTGAAGCTTTCTTT. Protein product: CASSAHVGVGTEAFF.

This chain joins TRBV4-1 and TRBJ2-5; D is uncertain. Germline CDR1 and CDR2: MGHRA and YSYEKL. There are 12 residues in the CDR3. Between the trimmed V and J ends, which lost 1 base and 3 bases, there was a span of 3 bases. CDR3 sequence (DNA): TGCGCCAGCAGCCAAGTCAAAGAGACCCAGTACTTC. The encoded protein is CASSQVKETQYF.

The CDR3 DNA is TGCGCCAGCAGCGCAGGGGAGCGTCAGCCCCAGCATTTT. The encoded protein is CASSAGERQPQHF. This chain joins TRBV5-1 and TRBJ1-5; D is possibly TRBD1 (6 bases). Germline CDR1 and CDR2: SGHRS and YFSETQ. V lost 4 bases and J 6 bases, leaving 11 bases between the germline ends. CDR3 length equals 13 residues.

The chain carries TRBV2 and TRBJ2-5; 13 positions match TRBD2. Trimming took 4 bases from V and 4 from J; bases not matched to a gene: 6. Germline V lookup: CDR1 SNHLY, CDR2 FYNNEI. The CDR3 consists of 16 residues. The CDR3 nucleotides read TGTGCCAGCAGTGTTGGGACTAGCGGGACCGGAGAGACCCAGTACTTC. Translation: CASSVGTSGTGETQYF.

The chain joins TRBV29-1 to TRBJ1-2; weak D call: TRBD1 (5 bases). V was cut by 1 base and J by 4 bases, with 16 bases left in between. CDR1 and CDR2 (germline): SQVTM, ANQGSEA. CDR3 length: 15 amino acids. As DNA, the CDR3 is TGCAGCGTTGAAGTGGTGGGACGGGTCTCCTATGGCTACACCTTC. It encodes CSVEVVGRVSYGYTF.